This T cell receptor beta chain was recorded in a study of vaccination and CD4 T cells after COVID-19. Indicated treatment: roughly nine-day PBMC culture with coronavirus spike peptide pools or control peptides (ViraFEST assay). As for this clonotype: Its cognate antigen is unknown.

The CDR3 loop spans 16 amino acids. The V and J ends lost 3 bases and 7 bases respectively, with 19 bases between them. CDR1 and CDR2 from the germline V gene are MNHEY and SMNVEV (reference sequence). Cultured CD4+ T cell DNA underwent sequencing with the Oncomine TCR Beta short-read assay. Cultured CD4+ T cells were the source of extracted genomic DNA. TCRdb recomputed calls from the PCR reads with MiXCR, one row per CDR3 protein. The table lists about 20,000 distinct CDR3 sequences, 35% to 55% of them singletons. This TCR came from a human donor who had recovered from COVID-19. Sequences were derived from CD4+ T cells from blood, cultured in vitro, sampled after SARS-CoV-2 vaccination. The chain is built from TRBV27 and TRBJ2-1, with TRBD1 as a possible D gene (7 bases). CDR3 amino acids: CASSFLDRALANEQFF. Written as DNA, the CDR3 is TGTGCCAGCAGTTTCCTTGACAGGGCACTAGCTAATGAGCAGTTCTTC.